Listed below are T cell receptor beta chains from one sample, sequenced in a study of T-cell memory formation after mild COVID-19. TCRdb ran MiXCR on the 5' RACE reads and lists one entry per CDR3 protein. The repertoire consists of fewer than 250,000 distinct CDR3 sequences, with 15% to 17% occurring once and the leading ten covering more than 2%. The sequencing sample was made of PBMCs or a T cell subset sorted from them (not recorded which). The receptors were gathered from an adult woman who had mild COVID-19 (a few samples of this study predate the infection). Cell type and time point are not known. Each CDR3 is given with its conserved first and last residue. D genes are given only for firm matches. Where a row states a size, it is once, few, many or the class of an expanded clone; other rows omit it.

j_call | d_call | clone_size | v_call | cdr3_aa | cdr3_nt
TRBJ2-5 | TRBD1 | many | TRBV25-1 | CASSGSWGHRGTETQYF | TGTGCCAGCAGTGGGTCATGGGGCCACAGGGGAACGGAGACCCAGTACTTC
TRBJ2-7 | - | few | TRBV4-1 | CASSQESLGLYEQYF | TGCGCCAGCAGCCAAGAGTCACTGGGACTTTACGAGCAGTACTTC
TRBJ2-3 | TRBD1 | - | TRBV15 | CATSRAGTGAWYF | TGTGCCACCAGCAGAGCCGGGACAGGGGCTTGGTATTTT
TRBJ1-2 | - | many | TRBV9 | CASSVGGGGYTF | TGTGCCAGCAGCGTAGGGGGGGGTGGCTACACCTTC
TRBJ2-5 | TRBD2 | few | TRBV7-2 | CASSVGTSGRAGQETQYF | TGTGCCAGCAGCGTGGGGACTAGCGGGAGGGCCGGGCAAGAGACCCAGTACTTC
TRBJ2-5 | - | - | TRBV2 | CASTLTAYQETQYF | TGTGCCAGCACCCTAACAGCGTACCAAGAGACCCAGTACTTC
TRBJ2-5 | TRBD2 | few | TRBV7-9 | CASSPPGLAVQETQYF | TGTGCCAGCAGCCCGCCGGGACTAGCGGTCCAAGAGACCCAGTACTTC
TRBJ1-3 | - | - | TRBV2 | CASLWGSPGNTIYF | TGTGCCAGCTTATGGGGGAGCCCTGGAAACACCATATATTTT
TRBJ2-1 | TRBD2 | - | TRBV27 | CASSLTHGLASHNEQFF | TGTGCCAGCAGTTTAACGCACGGACTAGCTAGCCACAATGAGCAGTTCTTC
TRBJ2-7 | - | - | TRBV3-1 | CASSDRAVHSYEQYF | TGTGCCAGCAGCGATCGGGCAGTCCACTCCTACGAGCAGTACTTC
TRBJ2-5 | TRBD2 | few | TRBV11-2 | CASSSSGKETQYF | TGTGCCAGCAGCTCTAGCGGGAAGGAGACCCAGTACTTC
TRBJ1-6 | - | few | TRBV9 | CASSVTENSPLHF | TGTGCCAGCAGCGTGACAGAAAATTCACCCCTCCACTTT
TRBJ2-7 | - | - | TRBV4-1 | CASSQDHQTPWEQYF | TGCGCCAGCAGCCAAGATCATCAGACACCTTGGGAGCAGTACTTC
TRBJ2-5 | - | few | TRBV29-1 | CSVVRGWETQYF | TGCAGCGTTGTGCGGGGTTGGGAGACCCAGTACTTC
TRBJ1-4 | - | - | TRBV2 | CASALGNEKLFF | TGTGCCAGCGCTTTAGGGAATGAAAAACTGTTTTTT
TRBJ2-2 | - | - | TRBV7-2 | CASSLAYLRAGELFF | TGTGCCAGCAGCTTAGCGTACCTGAGGGCCGGGGAGCTGTTTTTT
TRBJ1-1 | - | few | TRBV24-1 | CATRSQGNTEAFF | TGTGCCACCAGGAGCCAGGGGAACACTGAAGCTTTCTTT
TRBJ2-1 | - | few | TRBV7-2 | CASSPRLGDNEQFF | TGTGCCAGCAGCCCCCGACTAGGGGACAATGAGCAGTTCTTC
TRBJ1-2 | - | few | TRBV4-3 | CASSQTGGGANYGYTF | TGCGCCAGCAGCCAAACCGGGGGAGGAGCTAACTATGGCTACACCTTC
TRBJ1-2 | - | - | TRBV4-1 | CASSQDEGLNYGYTF | TGCGCCAGCAGCCAAGATGAGGGGCTTAACTATGGCTACACCTTC
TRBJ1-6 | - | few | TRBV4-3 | CASSPRGSNSPLHF | TGCGCCAGCAGCCCCAGGGGATCCAATTCACCCCTCCACTTT
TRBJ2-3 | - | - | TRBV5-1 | CASSKYNRDTDTQYF | TGCGCCAGCAGCAAGTATAACAGGGACACAGATACGCAGTATTTT
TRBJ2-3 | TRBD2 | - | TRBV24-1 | CAKRSGKKDTQYF | TGTGCCAAGCGTAGCGGGAAGAAAGATACGCAGTATTTT
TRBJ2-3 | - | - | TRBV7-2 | CASGFEGTDTQYF | TGTGCCAGCGGGTTTGAGGGCACAGATACGCAGTATTTT
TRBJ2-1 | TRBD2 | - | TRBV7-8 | CASTGISRGEQFF | TGTGCCAGCACCGGGATTTCGCGGGGGGAGCAGTTCTTC
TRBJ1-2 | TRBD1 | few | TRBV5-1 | CASSGGQGFGYTF | TGCGCCAGCAGCGGAGGACAGGGGTTCGGCTACACCTTC
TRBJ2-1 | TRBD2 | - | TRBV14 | CASSPSLLAVRGEQFF | TGTGCCAGCAGCCCCTCTCTACTAGCGGTCAGGGGTGAGCAGTTCTTC
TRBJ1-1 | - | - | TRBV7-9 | CASSLGESEAFF | TGTGCCAGCAGCTTAGGAGAGTCAGAAGCTTTCTTT
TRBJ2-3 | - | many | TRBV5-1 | CASSLYPQDTQYF | TGCGCCAGCAGCTTGTATCCACAAGATACGCAGTATTTT
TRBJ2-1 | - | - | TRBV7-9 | CASSLLSGHEQFF | TGTGCCAGCAGCTTGCTATCGGGGCATGAGCAGTTCTTC
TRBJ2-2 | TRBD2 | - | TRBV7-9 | CASSLTSGRNTGELFF | TGTGCCAGCAGCTTAACTAGCGGGCGGAACACCGGGGAGCTGTTTTTT
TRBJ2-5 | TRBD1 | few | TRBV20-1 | CSAVQGARETQYF | TGCAGTGCTGTACAGGGGGCACGGGAGACCCAGTACTTC